The next 21 T cell receptor beta chains were all read from a single sample in a study of cytomegalovirus exposure and HLA in healthy donors. Produced via immunoSEQ multiplex PCR; TCRdb's table is partial and in-frame only. The sample has about 400,000 clones, more than 80% seen once; the top ten hold approximately 0.86%. The sample taken for sequencing was PBMCs. These receptors were taken from a woman under 30 in good health and CMV-seronegative.

J is TRBJ2-7 and V is TRBV10-3, with TRBD2 matching over 9 bases. The V gene end was trimmed by 7 bases and the J gene end by 4 bases; junction bases not matched to a gene: 8. The CDR3 is made up of 14 amino acids. CDR1 ENHRY and CDR2 SYGVKD come from the germline V gene. The CDR3 region has the DNA TGTGCCATCAAAGGGACTAGCCCGGCGTACGAGCAGTACTTC. Translating it yields CAIKGTSPAYEQYF.

The chain carries TRBV5-6 and TRBJ2-7, with no clear D. This CDR3 has 14 residues. The germline V and J ends were trimmed by 4 bases and 3 bases, with 14 bases remaining between them. Germline V lookup: CDR1 SGHDT, CDR2 YYEEEE. In nucleotides, the CDR3 is TGTGCCAGCAGCGCCAGACAATTTTTCTACGAGCAGTACTTC. Translating it yields CASSARQFFYEQYF.

This rearrangement joins TRBV28 to TRBJ1-2; D perhaps matches TRBD1 (5 bases). The length of the CDR3 is 13 residues. The V and J ends lost 4 bases and 5 bases respectively, with 11 bases between them. In germline, CDR1 is MDHEN, CDR2 SYDVKM. CDR3 sequence reads: CASSSGTVYGYTF. The CDR3 DNA is TGTGCCAGCAGTTCCGGGACTGTTTATGGCTACACCTTC.

This chain connects TRBV11-2 to TRBJ2-7; TRBD2 matches at 7 bases. The CDR3 sequence is 13 residues long. CDR1 is SGHAT and CDR2 is FQNNGV in the germline V gene. V dropped 3 bases and J dropped 7; count of bases not matched to a gene: 6. CDR3 DNA: TGTGCCAGCAGCTTCGCGGGAGTGGGAGAGCAGTACTTC. Its protein product is CASSFAGVGEQYF.

The chain has TRBV29-1 and TRBJ2-3; 11 bases fit TRBD1. Trimming at V came to 4 bases and at J to 4 bases, leaving 4 bases not matched to a gene. CDR1 is SQVTM and CDR2 is ANQGSEA in the germline V gene. The CDR3 is 14 residues long. CDR3 coding DNA: TGCAGCGTTGCCACGGGACAGGGGGCAGATACGCAGTATTTT. Amino acids: CSVATGQGADTQYF.

The chain joins TRBV5-1 to TRBJ2-1, with 8 bases fitting TRBD1. V was pared by 0 bases and J by 5 bases, with 7 bases of the junction left unmatched. The V gene's germline CDR1 is SGHRS and CDR2 YFSETQ. The CDR3 runs to 16 residues. The CDR3, as DNA: TGCGCCAGCAGCTTGGACCGGACAGGGTCCGACAATGAGCAGTTCTTC. This sequence encodes CASSLDRTGSDNEQFF.

This clone is a singleton in its sample. V usage is TRBV27 and J usage is TRBJ2-7; TRBD2 aligns across 9 bases. The CDR3 runs 15 residues. Germline V gives CDR1 MNHEY, CDR2 SMNVEV (reference sequence). The trim removed 5 bases at V and 3 bases at J, leaving 8 bases unmatched. CDR3 sequence (DNA): TGTGCCAGCAGTCCCGGTAGCGGGAGTTTCTACGAGCAGTACTTC. It is translated as CASSPGSGSFYEQYF.

This clone has just one count. In DNA form, the CDR3 reads TGCGCCAGCACCCAACGGGGGGGGTTAGCCTACGAGCAGTACTTC. Translating it yields CASTQRGGLAYEQYF. This chain uses TRBV5-1 with TRBJ2-7, with 8 bases aligning to TRBD2. CDR1 and CDR2 (germline): SGHRS, YFSETQ. The CDR3 sequence is 15 residues long. V gave up 6 bases and J gave up 2 bases; unmatched junction bases: 10.

V gene TRBV7-6 combines with J gene TRBJ2-7, with TRBD2 matching over 7 bases. There are 15 residues in the CDR3. J lost 4 bases, V lost 1 base, and 7 bases had no gene match. The germline V gene has CDR1 SGHVS and CDR2 FNYEAQ. CDR3 residues: CASSLELATPYEQYF. The CDR3 coding sequence is TGTGCCAGCAGCTTAGAACTAGCGACACCTTACGAGCAGTACTTC. Filled out from reference TRBV7-6 and TRBJ2-7, the complete variable domain reads GAGVSQSPRYKVTKRGQDVALRCDPISGHVSLYWYRQALGQGPEFLTYFNYEAQQDKSGLPNDRFSAERPEGSISTLTIQRTEQRDSAMYRCASSLELATPYEQYFGPGTRLTVT.

The chain couples TRBV27 to TRBJ1-6, with 7 positions matching TRBD1. The V gene end was trimmed by 3 bases and the J gene end by 0 bases; junction bases not matched to a gene: 11. Germline CDR1 reads MNHEY; CDR2 reads SMNVEV (reference sequence). The CDR3 is made up of 19 amino acids. CDR3 in amino acids: CASSFETPTGPSYNSPLHF. CDR3 bases: TGTGCCAGCAGTTTTGAGACCCCGACAGGGCCCTCCTATAATTCACCCCTCCACTTT.

The V and J genes are TRBV30 and TRBJ1-1; 7 bases are a match to TRBD1. Looked up from germline, CDR1 is GTSNPN and CDR2 is SVGIG (reference sequence). The CDR3 has 14 residues. The V gene end was trimmed by 6 bases and the J gene end by 6 bases; junction bases not matched to a gene: 13. The CDR3 sequence: CACLKGQLRAEAFF. The CDR3 DNA is TGTGCCTGCCTGAAGGGACAGCTAAGAGCTGAAGCTTTCTTT.

The chain carries TRBV2 and TRBJ1-1, with TRBD1 matching over 7 bases. V trimming: 9 bases; J trimming: 0 bases; junction bases outside the gene matches: 7. Germline CDR1 SNHLY, CDR2 FYNNEI. The CDR3 length is 14 residues. CDR3 in amino acids: CASCRTGLNTEAFF. DNA for the CDR3: TGTGCCAGTTGCCGGACAGGCTTGAACACTGAAGCTTTCTTT.

V is TRBV11-2 and J is TRBJ1-1; TRBD1 matches at 9 bases. Germline values: CDR1 SGHAT, CDR2 FQNNGV. The CDR3 spans 16 residues. The junction had 2 bases not matched to a gene; V was cut back by 0 bases and J by 0 bases. This CDR3 reads CASSLDGQGLNTEAFF. CDR3 DNA sequence: TGTGCCAGCAGCTTAGACGGACAGGGGTTGAACACTGAAGCTTTCTTT.

V usage is TRBV7-9 and J usage is TRBJ2-7; 11 bases match TRBD2. Per germline, CDR1 SEHNR and CDR2 FQNEAQ (reference sequence). The CDR3 is 15 residues long. J was trimmed by 7 bases and V by 6 bases; bases with no gene match: 11. Here the CDR3 reads CASSDGTSGGVEQYF. For the CDR3, the DNA is TGTGCCAGCAGTGATGGGACTAGCGGCGGAGTGGAGCAGTACTTC. The whole variable domain, remainder taken from reference TRBV7-9 and TRBJ2-7, is DTGVSQNPRHKITKRGQNVTFRCDPISEHNRLYWYRQTLGQGPEFLTYFQNEAQLEKSRLLSDRFSAERPKGSFSTLEIQRTEQGDSAMYLCASSDGTSGGVEQYFGPGTRLTVT.

The chain couples TRBV6-1 to TRBJ2-7; 11 positions match TRBD2. CDR1 MNHNS and CDR2 SASEGT come from the germline V gene. With V trimmed by 6 bases and J by 4 bases, 5 bases remained unmatched. The CDR3 has 14 amino acids. The DNA of the CDR3 is TGTGCCAGCAGGGTAGCGGGAGGGCGGTACGAGCAGTACTTC. Protein sequence: CASRVAGGRYEQYF.

This clone was seen once. The chain employs TRBV4-2 and TRBJ2-7; TRBD2 aligns across 8 bases. The germline V gene encodes CDR1 LGHNA and CDR2 YNFKEQ. With 0 bases clipped from V and 4 bases from J, the junction kept 8 bases outside the gene matches. The CDR3 spans 16 residues. The CDR3 DNA is TGTGCCAGCAGCCAAGAAGGAACTAGCGGCTTTTACGAGCAGTACTTC. It yields the protein CASSQEGTSGFYEQYF.

The chain links TRBV6-5 to TRBJ1-5; D remains ambiguous. The CDR3 runs to 13 residues. V lost 4 bases and J lost 5, with 9 bases in between. From germline, CDR1 is MNHEY and CDR2 SVGAGI. The CDR3 here is CASSSVADQPQHF. The DNA of the CDR3 is TGTGCCAGCAGTTCTGTGGCGGATCAGCCCCAGCATTTT.

The chain has TRBV19 and TRBJ1-5; TRBD1 aligns across 9 bases. V trimming: 8 bases; J trimming: 5 bases; junction bases outside the gene matches: 1. Germline V gene sequence: CDR1 LNHDA, CDR2 SQIVND (reference sequence). The CDR3 extends over 12 amino acids. The CDR3 DNA sequence: TGTGCCAGTGGGGACAGGGATCAGCCCCAGCATTTT. Its protein is CASGDRDQPQHF. Drawing the rest from reference TRBV19 and TRBJ1-5, the complete variable domain is DGGITQSPKYLFRKEGQNVTLSCEQNLNHDAMYWYRQDPGQGLRLIYYSQIVNDFQKGDIAEGYSVSREKKESFPLTVTSAQKNPTAFYLCASGDRDQPQHFGDGTRLSIL.

J is TRBJ2-7 and V is TRBV4-1; unclear D gene. The V and J ends lost 2 bases and 3 bases respectively, with 11 bases between them. The germline V gene has CDR1 MGHRA and CDR2 YSYEKL. The CDR3 runs to 14 residues. The CDR3, as DNA: TGCGCCAGCAGCCAAAGCAGGTCAGACTACGAGCAGTACTTC. Translation gives CASSQSRSDYEQYF.

This rearrangement joins TRBV28 to TRBJ2-5, with TRBD2 matching over 10 bases. The CDR3 extends over 16 amino acids. Germline-derived CDR1 and CDR2 are MDHEN and SYDVKM. The V segment lost 4 bases and the J segment 2 bases; nucleotides outside the gene matches: 7. The CDR3: CASSSRSGGQQETQYF. In DNA form, the CDR3 reads TGTGCCAGCAGTTCCCGTAGCGGGGGGCAACAAGAGACCCAGTACTTC.

The V call is TRBV7-9, the J call TRBJ2-1; no clear D. CDR3 length equals 12 residues. The germline gives CDR1 SEHNR, CDR2 FQNEAQ (reference sequence). V lost 3 bases, J lost 7 bases, and 7 bases lay in between. The CDR3 DNA reads as TGTGCCAGCAGCTTGACAATGAATGAGCAGTTCTTC. Amino acid sequence: CASSLTMNEQFF.